This T cell receptor beta chain stems from a study of blood T cells in healthy people across ages. Using a J-beta primer mix together with a sample-barcoded 5' primer, a second PCR was run for roughly 6 to 11 cycles. TCRdb reprocessed the 5' RACE reads with MiXCR, giving one entry per CDR3 protein. The repertoire has about 620,000 distinct CDR3 sequences, around 21% of them found once; the top ten carry more than 3%. This clonotype was picked up many times. An end of the junction differs from the germline gene, which may be a read error. Source material: blood. This clonotype was sampled from a man between 65 and 85 years old in good health.

The CDR3 spells CASSYGLNQETQYF. The CDR3 DNA reads TGTGCCAGCAGTTACGGACTGAATCAAGAGACCCAGTACTTC. This sequence joins TRBV5-1 and TRBJ2-5; D may be TRBD2 (5 bases). This CDR3 is 14 amino acids long. Germline lookup yields CDR1 SGHRS and CDR2 YFSETQ.